One and the same sample provided the 30 T cell receptor beta chains below, sequenced in a study of CD8 T cells in ankylosing spondylitis. TCRdb reanalysed the 5' RACE reads using MiXCR and keeps one entry per CDR3 protein. This table has roughly 150,000 distinct CDR3 sequences, approximately 32% appearing once. Sequencing used synovial fluid, either unsorted or a sorted T cell fraction (not recorded which). The source of these receptors is a male donor with ankylosing spondylitis.

This clonotype was counted many times. This rearrangement joins TRBV20-1 to TRBJ2-1; possibly TRBD1 for D (5 bases). The CDR3 totals 16 residues. In germline, CDR1 is DFQATT, CDR2 SNEGSKA (reference sequence). V shed 3 bases and J shed 5 bases, with 20 bases lying between them. CDR3 coding DNA: TGCAGTGCTAGGGGGCTATCCCCCAGCCCCAACAATGAGCAGTTCTTC. Translating it yields CSARGLSPSPNNEQFF.

This clonotype was picked up many times. This chain uses TRBV20-1 with TRBJ2-7, with 7 nucleotides matching TRBD2. Germline CDR1 and CDR2: DFQATT and SNEGSKA (reference sequence). The length of the CDR3 is 15 residues. V lost 6 bases, J lost 9 bases, and 20 bases stayed unmatched. CDR3 in amino acids: CSAGIGGGPGGGQYF. The DNA for the CDR3 is TGCAGTGCCGGAATTGGGGGAGGGCCGGGTGGTGGGCAGTACTTC.

This clonotype was found many times. V and J are TRBV28 and TRBJ2-5; D is unresolved. Trimming removed 5 bases from V and 2 bases from J, with 3 bases in between. Germline values: CDR1 MDHEN, CDR2 SYDVKM. The CDR3 is made up of 11 amino acids. CDR3 amino acids: CASSQQETQYF. The CDR3 nucleotides are TGTGCCAGCAGTCAACAAGAGACCCAGTACTTC.

The chain links TRBV20-1 to TRBJ2-7, with 9 positions matching TRBD2. The CDR3 contains 15 residues. The V gene's germline CDR1 is DFQATT and CDR2 SNEGSKA (reference sequence). With 0 bases clipped from V and 5 bases from J, the junction kept 8 bases outside the gene matches. CDR3 loop: CSARDLAGGPHEQYF. The CDR3, as DNA: TGCAGTGCTAGAGATCTGGCGGGGGGGCCCCACGAGCAGTACTTC.

Details on this clonotype: A much larger clone sits a single nucleotide away, making a read error possible. The chain joins TRBV10-3 to TRBJ2-7; a weak D match, TRBD2 (5 bases). Trimming took 4 bases from V and 10 from J, leaving 14 bases between them. Germline V CDR1 and CDR2: ENHRY, SYGVKD. This CDR3 comprises 12 residues. DNA of the CDR3: TGTGCCATCAGTGGGGTCCCGAGGGTACAGTACTTC. This translates into CAISGVPRVQYF.

This clonotype was observed a few times. This sequence joins TRBV7-2 and TRBJ2-7; D possibly corresponds to TRBD1 (6 bases). V was clipped by 5 bases and J by 7 bases, with 18 bases between them. Germline values: CDR1 SGHTA, CDR2 FQGNSA. CDR3 size: 14 residues. As DNA, the CDR3 is TGTGCCAGCAGCGGGGGCCTCCGGAGTGGTGAGCAGTACTTC. It yields the protein CASSGGLRSGEQYF.

This clonotype came up a few times. The chain couples TRBV28 to TRBJ2-1, with a possible D match to TRBD2 (5 bases). The germline V gene has CDR1 MDHEN and CDR2 SYDVKM. CDR3 length equals 17 residues. The ends were cut back, 7 bases at V and 4 bases at J, with 23 bases in the middle. The CDR3 is CASIPTRADPRYNEQFF. The CDR3 nucleotides are TGTGCCAGCATCCCGACTCGAGCGGACCCTAGATACAATGAGCAGTTCTTC. Together with reference TRBV28 and TRBJ2-1, the CDR3 gives the full variable domain: DVKVTQSSRYLVKRTGEKVFLECVQDMDHENMFWYRQDPGLGLRLIYFSYDVKMKEKGDIPEGYSVSREKKERFSLILESASTNQTSMYLCASIPTRADPRYNEQFFGPGTRLTVL.

A single count supports this clonotype. The chain uses TRBV20-1 and TRBJ1-1; tentative D call: TRBD1 (5 bases). The CDR3 extends over 13 amino acids. V was trimmed by 3 bases and J by 8 bases, leaving 16 bases between them. Germline loops: CDR1 DFQATT, CDR2 SNEGSKA (reference sequence). CDR3 DNA sequence: TGCAGTGCTAGTGGCGGGACCTGGAGGGAAGCTTTCTTT. As protein: CSASGGTWREAFF.

The CDR3 is CASSQGQGANQPQHF. As DNA, the CDR3 is TGTGCCAGCAGCCAGGGACAGGGCGCGAATCAGCCCCAGCATTTT. This chain links TRBV12-3 or TRBV12-4 with TRBJ1-5; 9 bases map to TRBD1. This CDR3 is built from 15 residues. V dropped 6 bases and J dropped 4; count of bases not matched to a gene: 7.

V usage is TRBV5-1 and J usage is TRBJ1-1, with 10 bases matching TRBD1. With V trimmed by 5 bases and J by 4 bases, 5 bases remained unmatched. The CDR3 runs 14 residues. Germline V gene sequence: CDR1 SGHRS, CDR2 YFSETQ. The CDR3 sequence is CASRRQGAITEAFF. For the CDR3, the DNA is TGCGCCAGCAGACGACAGGGGGCAATCACTGAAGCTTTCTTT.

The chain combines TRBV12-3 or TRBV12-4 with TRBJ2-2; D not resolved. V dropped 5 bases and J dropped 1 base, with 17 bases sitting between them. This CDR3 contains 17 residues. The CDR3 loop reads CASSRIYFVGNTGELFF. Here the CDR3 DNA reads TGTGCCAGCAGTCGTATTTACTTTGTTGGGAACACCGGGGAGCTGTTTTTT.

The rearrangement joins TRBV7-6 to TRBJ2-7; the D call may be TRBD1 or TRBD2 (6 bases each). CDR3 size: 13 residues. Germline CDR1 SGHVS, CDR2 FNYEAQ. Trimming removed 5 bases at V and 6 bases at J, with 14 bases between. The CDR3: CASSRGWGAEQYF. The DNA for the CDR3 is TGTGCCAGCAGCCGCGGATGGGGGGCCGAGCAGTACTTC.

This chain uses TRBV5-1 with TRBJ2-1; 10 nucleotides match TRBD1. The trim removed 6 bases at V and 5 bases at J, leaving 8 bases unmatched. CDR1 SGHRS and CDR2 YFSETQ come from the germline V gene. The CDR3 loop spans 15 amino acids. In DNA form, the CDR3 reads TGCGCCAGCACTTCCCTTGACAGGGGGCACAATGAGCAGTTCTTC. Its protein is CASTSLDRGHNEQFF. The complete variable domain, with remaining parts taken from reference TRBV5-1 and TRBJ2-1, reads KAGVTQTPRYLIKTRGQQVTLSCSPISGHRSVSWYQQTPGQGLQFLFEYFSETQRNKGNFPGRFSGRQFSNSRSEMNVSTLELGDSALYLCASTSLDRGHNEQFFGPGTRLTVL.

This clonotype has at least ten counts. The chain is built from TRBV20-1 and TRBJ1-1, with TRBD1 matching 8 bases. The CDR3 runs 16 residues. Germline lookup yields CDR1 DFQATT and CDR2 SNEGSKA (reference sequence). Trimming removed 0 bases from V and 3 bases from J; junction bases left unmatched: 9. Here the CDR3 reads CSARDYDRGGYTEAFF. CDR3 DNA: TGCAGTGCTAGAGACTATGACAGGGGAGGGTACACTGAAGCTTTCTTT.

CDR3 loop: CASSSALAEQETQYF. CDR3 nucleotide sequence: TGTGCCAGCAGCTCAGCACTAGCGGAACAAGAGACCCAGTACTTC. V is TRBV5-6 and J is TRBJ2-5; TRBD2 matches at 8 bases. Germline trimming cut 3 bases from V and 2 bases from J; bases unmatched to any gene: 6. Germline V gene sequence: CDR1 SGHDT, CDR2 YYEEEE. The CDR3 is 15 residues long.

This clonotype has just a few counts. The V call is TRBV20-1, the J call TRBJ1-2, with 8 positions matching TRBD1. Germline values: CDR1 DFQATT, CDR2 SNEGSKA (reference sequence). Unmatched junction bases numbered 9, after V lost 2 bases and J lost 4 bases. The CDR3 has 15 residues. CDR3 DNA sequence: TGCAGTGCTAGATTACCCGGACAGGGCACCTATGGCTACACCTTC. It encodes CSARLPGQGTYGYTF.

The chain uses TRBV7-6 and TRBJ2-3; 8 bases are shared with TRBD2. The ends lost 5 bases at V and 4 bases at J; junction bases unmatched: 14. Germline-derived CDR1 and CDR2 are SGHVS and FNYEAQ. The CDR3 is 17 residues long. The CDR3 bases are TGTGCCAGCAGCCCCAGGCGGGTCGGGGGGGCCGCAGATACGCAGTATTTT. Its protein product is CASSPRRVGGAADTQYF. Using reference TRBV7-6 and TRBJ2-3 for the parts outside the CDR3, the full variable domain is GAGVSQSPRYKVTKRGQDVALRCDPISGHVSLYWYRQALGQGPEFLTYFNYEAQQDKSGLPNDRFSAERPEGSISTLTIQRTEQRDSAMYRCASSPRRVGGAADTQYFGPGTRLTVL.

There are a few counts of this clonotype. This chain links TRBV7-2 with TRBJ1-5, with D unclear. Trimming removed 8 bases at V and 3 bases at J, with 20 bases between. This CDR3 contains 16 residues. Germline V gene lookup returns CDR1 SGHTA and CDR2 FQGNSA. CDR3 sequence: CASQPMGMGYNQPQHF. CDR3 nucleotide sequence: TGTGCCAGCCAACCCATGGGGATGGGTTACAATCAGCCCCAGCATTTT.

This clonotype was seen more than once but under ten times. This rearrangement joins TRBV20-1 to TRBJ2-3; no clear D. This CDR3 contains 14 residues. V dropped 3 bases and J dropped 0 bases, with 10 bases sitting between them. Germline CDR1 DFQATT, CDR2 SNEGSKA (reference sequence). The CDR3 protein is CSARGWGSTDTQYF. In DNA, the CDR3 is TGCAGTGCTAGGGGATGGGGAAGCACAGATACGCAGTATTTT.

This clonotype was detected only a few times. The gene calls are TRBV7-9 and TRBJ1-5; D remains unclear. V shed 5 bases and J shed 2 bases, with 13 bases lying between them. CDR3 size: 15 residues. CDR1 and CDR2 (germline): SEHNR, FQNEAQ (reference sequence). CDR3 amino acids: CASSPGVDGNQPQHF. The CDR3 DNA follows: TGTGCCAGCAGCCCCGGCGTGGACGGCAATCAGCCCCAGCATTTT.

This clonotype was counted at least ten times. This chain links TRBV7-9 with TRBJ1-1; no clear D. Per germline, CDR1 SEHNR and CDR2 FQNEAQ (reference sequence). Trimming cost V 2 bases and J 8 bases, with 9 bases left between them. The CDR3 runs 12 residues. The CDR3 DNA reads as TGTGCCAGCAGCTTACTCCCGGGGGAAGCTTTCTTT. It specifies CASSLLPGEAFF.

This clonotype was counted a few times. The genes are TRBV5-5 and TRBJ2-3, with 8 bases aligning to TRBD2. V shed 4 bases, J shed 6 bases, and the junction held 7 bases outside the gene matches. Germline values: CDR1 SGHKS, CDR2 YYEKEE (reference sequence). The CDR3 is made up of 14 amino acids. The CDR3 reads CASSKLAELDTQYF. Here the CDR3 DNA reads TGTGCCAGCAGCAAACTAGCGGAACTTGATACGCAGTATTTT.

The rearrangement links TRBV2 to TRBJ1-5, with no clear D. The CDR3 contains 14 residues. Trimming pared 8 bases from V and 2 bases from J, leaving 13 bases between. CDR1 SNHLY and CDR2 FYNNEI come from the germline V gene. Here the CDR3 reads CASRYPYGNQPQHF. The CDR3 DNA follows: TGTGCCAGCCGGTACCCTTATGGCAATCAGCCCCAGCATTTT.

This clonotype was observed at least ten times. The conserved phenylalanine or tryptophan normally closing the CDR3 is absent here, so this likely arose from a read error. The DNA is left out, because the CDR3 cannot be placed on it with certainty; the CDR3 is given as TCRdb lists it. J is TRBJ2-3 and V is TRBV12-3 or TRBV12-4; the tabulated D call, TRBD1, remains unverified against the DNA. A total of 11 residues make up the CDR3, ends included. The CDR3 here is CASSYRPLGNV.

This clonotype was seen a few times. The chain uses TRBV29-1 and TRBJ2-3, with a possible D match to TRBD2 (5 bases). Germline V gene data show CDR1 as SQVTM and CDR2 as ANQGSEA. Trimming pared 6 bases from V and 5 bases from J, leaving 15 bases between. There are 13 residues in the CDR3. CDR3 bases: TGCAGCGTCGGACTTTTGGAGAGAGATACGCAGTATTTT. As protein: CSVGLLERDTQYF.

This chain uses TRBV4-2 with TRBJ1-5, with 9 positions matching TRBD1. The CDR3 covers 14 residues. The germline CDR1 and CDR2 sequences are LGHNA and YNFKEQ. The J segment lost 6 bases and the V segment lost 5 bases, leaving 5 bases of the junction unmatched. This chain's CDR3 is CASSSGTGFQPQHF. Written as DNA, the CDR3 is TGTGCCAGCAGCTCCGGGACAGGGTTTCAGCCCCAGCATTTT.

This chain links TRBV6-1 with TRBJ1-5, with D unresolved. CDR1 MNHNS and CDR2 SASEGT come from the germline V gene. Trimming removed 5 bases from V and 0 bases from J, with 11 bases in between. This CDR3 region has 15 residues. CDR3 loop: CASSKQIGSNQPQHF. DNA of the CDR3: TGTGCCAGCAGTAAACAGATTGGTAGCAATCAGCCCCAGCATTTT.

A few counts support this clonotype. The rearrangement joins TRBV20-1 to TRBJ2-1; 12 bases agree with TRBD2. The CDR3 loop spans 15 amino acids. V was pared by 3 bases and J by 5 bases, with 5 bases of the junction left unmatched. From germline, CDR1 is DFQATT and CDR2 SNEGSKA (reference sequence). CDR3 in amino acids: CSASAPSGRDNEQFF. CDR3 DNA sequence: TGCAGTGCTAGCGCCCCTAGCGGGAGGGACAATGAGCAGTTCTTC.

This clonotype has more than one count but fewer than ten. The genes are TRBV12-3 or TRBV12-4 and TRBJ1-4; TRBD1 agrees at 7 bases. The CDR3 extends over 15 amino acids. V shed 5 bases and J 8 bases; nucleotides not matched to a gene: 11. CDR3 bases: TGTGCCAGCAGTGCGTACAGGGGAGTAAAGGAAAAACTGTTTTTT. Amino acids: CASSAYRGVKEKLFF.

The J gene is TRBJ2-1, the V gene TRBV12-3 or TRBV12-4; D tentatively fits TRBD1 or TRBD2 (7 bases each). The CDR3 runs 14 residues. V shed 8 bases and J shed 7 bases, with 18 bases lying between them. The CDR3 sequence is CASSTGGQKNEQFF. In DNA, the CDR3 is TGTGCCAGCTCCACGGGGGGACAGAAGAATGAGCAGTTCTTC.